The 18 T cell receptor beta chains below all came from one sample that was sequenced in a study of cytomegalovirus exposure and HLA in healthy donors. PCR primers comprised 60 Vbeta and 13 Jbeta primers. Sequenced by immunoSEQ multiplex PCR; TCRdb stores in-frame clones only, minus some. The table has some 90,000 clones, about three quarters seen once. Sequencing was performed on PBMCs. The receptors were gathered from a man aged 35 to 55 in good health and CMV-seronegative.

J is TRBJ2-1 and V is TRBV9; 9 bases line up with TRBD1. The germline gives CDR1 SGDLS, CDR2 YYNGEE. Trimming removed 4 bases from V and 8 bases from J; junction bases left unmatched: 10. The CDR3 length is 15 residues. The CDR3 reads CASSPTGGISDEQFF. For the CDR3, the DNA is TGTGCCAGCAGCCCTACAGGGGGCATTTCAGATGAGCAGTTCTTC.

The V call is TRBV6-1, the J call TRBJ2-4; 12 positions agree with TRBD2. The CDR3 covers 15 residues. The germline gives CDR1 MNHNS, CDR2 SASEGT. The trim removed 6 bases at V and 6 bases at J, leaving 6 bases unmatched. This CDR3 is CASSRLAGELNIQYF. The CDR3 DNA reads TGTGCCAGCAGCCGACTAGCGGGGGAACTAAACATTCAGTACTTC.

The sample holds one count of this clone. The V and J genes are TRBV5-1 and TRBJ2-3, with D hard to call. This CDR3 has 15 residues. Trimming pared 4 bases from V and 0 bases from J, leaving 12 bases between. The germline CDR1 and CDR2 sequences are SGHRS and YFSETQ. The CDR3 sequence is CASSRQISSTDTQYF. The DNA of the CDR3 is TGCGCCAGCAGCCGACAAATTTCTAGCACAGATACGCAGTATTTT.

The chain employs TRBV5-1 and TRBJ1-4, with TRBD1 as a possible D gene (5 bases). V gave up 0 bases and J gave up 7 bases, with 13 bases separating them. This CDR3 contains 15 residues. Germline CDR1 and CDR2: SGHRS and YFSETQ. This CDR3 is CASSLDGGSTEKLFF. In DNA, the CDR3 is TGCGCCAGCAGCTTGGACGGGGGATCGACTGAAAAACTGTTTTTT.

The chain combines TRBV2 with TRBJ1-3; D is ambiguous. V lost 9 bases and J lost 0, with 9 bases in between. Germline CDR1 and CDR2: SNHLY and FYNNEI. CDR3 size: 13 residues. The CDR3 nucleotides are TGTGCCAGAGATTCCAGCTCTGGAAACACCATATATTTT. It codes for CARDSSSGNTIYF.

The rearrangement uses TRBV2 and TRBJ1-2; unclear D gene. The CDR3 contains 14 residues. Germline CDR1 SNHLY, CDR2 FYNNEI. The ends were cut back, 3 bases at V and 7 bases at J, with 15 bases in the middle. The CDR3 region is CASSDGQLVGGYTF. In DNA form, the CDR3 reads TGTGCCAGCAGTGACGGCCAGCTAGTTGGTGGCTACACCTTC.

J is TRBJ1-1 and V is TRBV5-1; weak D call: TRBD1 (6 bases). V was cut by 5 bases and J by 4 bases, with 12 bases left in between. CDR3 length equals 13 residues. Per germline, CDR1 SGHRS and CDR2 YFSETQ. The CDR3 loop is CASRGQGITEAFF. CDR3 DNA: TGCGCCAGCAGAGGGCAGGGGATCACTGAAGCTTTCTTT.

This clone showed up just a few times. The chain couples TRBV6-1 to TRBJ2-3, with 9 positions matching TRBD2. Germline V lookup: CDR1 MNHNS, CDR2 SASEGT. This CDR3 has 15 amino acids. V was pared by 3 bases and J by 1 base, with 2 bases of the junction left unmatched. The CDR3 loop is CASSEQRGGTDTQYF. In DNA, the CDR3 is TGTGCCAGCAGTGAGCAGCGGGGGGGCACAGATACGCAGTATTTT.

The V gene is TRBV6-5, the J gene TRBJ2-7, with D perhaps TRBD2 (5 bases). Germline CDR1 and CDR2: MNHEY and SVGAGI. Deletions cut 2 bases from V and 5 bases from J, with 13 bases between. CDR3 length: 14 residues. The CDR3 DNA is TGTGCCAGCAGTTACGGTCCGGGAAGCCACGAGCAGTACTTC. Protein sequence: CASSYGPGSHEQYF.

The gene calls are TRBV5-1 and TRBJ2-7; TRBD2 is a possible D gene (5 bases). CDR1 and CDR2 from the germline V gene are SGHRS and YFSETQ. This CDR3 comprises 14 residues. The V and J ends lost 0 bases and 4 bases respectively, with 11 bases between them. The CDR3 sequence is CASSLVGERYEQYF. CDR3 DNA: TGCGCCAGCAGCTTGGTGGGAGAACGATACGAGCAGTACTTC.

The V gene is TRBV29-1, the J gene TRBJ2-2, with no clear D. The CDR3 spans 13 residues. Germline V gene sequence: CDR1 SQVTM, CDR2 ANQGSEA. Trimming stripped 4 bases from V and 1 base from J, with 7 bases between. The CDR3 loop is CSVGRRNTGELFF. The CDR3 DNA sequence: TGCAGCGTTGGGCGGAGGAACACCGGGGAGCTGTTTTTT.

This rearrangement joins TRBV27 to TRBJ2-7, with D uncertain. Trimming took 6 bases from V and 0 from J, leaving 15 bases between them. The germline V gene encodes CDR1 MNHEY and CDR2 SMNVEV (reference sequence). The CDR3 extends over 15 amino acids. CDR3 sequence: CASSPLRRSSYEQYF. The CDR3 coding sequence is TGTGCCAGCAGCCCTCTAAGACGGAGCTCCTACGAGCAGTACTTC.

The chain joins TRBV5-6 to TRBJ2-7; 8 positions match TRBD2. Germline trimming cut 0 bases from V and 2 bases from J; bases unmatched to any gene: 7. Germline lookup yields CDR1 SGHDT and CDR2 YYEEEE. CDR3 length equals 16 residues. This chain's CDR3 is CASSLGVRGETYEQYF. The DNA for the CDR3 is TGTGCCAGCAGCTTGGGGGTGCGGGGGGAAACCTACGAGCAGTACTTC.

The CDR3 nucleotides read TGTGCCAGCAGCTTAGTTCCGTCAGCGAACACCGGGGAGCTGTTTTTT. Its translation: CASSLVPSANTGELFF. This sequence joins TRBV7-9 and TRBJ2-2; D is undetermined. Germline CDR1 SEHNR, CDR2 FQNEAQ (reference sequence). The CDR3 contains 16 residues. With 1 base removed from V and 0 bases from J, the gap between germline ends came to 9 bases. Based on the CDR3 plus reference TRBV7-9 and TRBJ2-2, the full variable domain is DTGVSQNPRHKITKRGQNVTFRCDPISEHNRLYWYRQTLGQGPEFLTYFQNEAQLEKSRLLSDRFSAERPKGSFSTLEIQRTEQGDSAMYLCASSLVPSANTGELFFGEGSRLTVL.

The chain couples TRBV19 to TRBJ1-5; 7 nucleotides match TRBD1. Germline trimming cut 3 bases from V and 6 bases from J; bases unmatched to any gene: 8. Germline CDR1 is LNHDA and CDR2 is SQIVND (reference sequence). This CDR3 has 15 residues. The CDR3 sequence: CASSINQGEGQPQHF. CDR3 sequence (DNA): TGTGCCAGTAGTATCAATCAGGGGGAAGGTCAGCCCCAGCATTTT.

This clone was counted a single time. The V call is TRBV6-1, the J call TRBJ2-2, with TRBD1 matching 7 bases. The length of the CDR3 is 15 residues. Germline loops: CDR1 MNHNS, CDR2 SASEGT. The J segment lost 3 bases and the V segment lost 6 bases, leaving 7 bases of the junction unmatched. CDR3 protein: CASRRQTGYTGELFF. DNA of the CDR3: TGTGCCAGCAGAAGGCAGACAGGGTACACCGGGGAGCTGTTTTTT.

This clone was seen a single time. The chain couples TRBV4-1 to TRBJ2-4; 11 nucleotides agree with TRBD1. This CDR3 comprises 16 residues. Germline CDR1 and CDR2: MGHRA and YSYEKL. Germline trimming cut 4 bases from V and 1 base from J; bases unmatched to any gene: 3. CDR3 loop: CASSLGQGAAKNIQYF. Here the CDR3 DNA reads TGCGCCAGCAGCCTTGGACAGGGGGCTGCCAAAAACATTCAGTACTTC.

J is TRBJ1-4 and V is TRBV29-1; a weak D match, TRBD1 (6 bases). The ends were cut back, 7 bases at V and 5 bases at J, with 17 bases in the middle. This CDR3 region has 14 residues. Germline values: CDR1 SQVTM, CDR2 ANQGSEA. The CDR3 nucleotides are TGCAGCGCAATGAAGACAGGAACAAATGAAAAACTGTTTTTT. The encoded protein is CSAMKTGTNEKLFF.